This TCR beta chain was sequenced during a study of cytomegalovirus exposure and HLA in healthy donors. PCR involved 60 Vbeta and 13 Jbeta primers. Profiled with immunoSEQ multiplex PCR; TCRdb holds only in-frame clones, not every one. The repertoire holds some 130,000 clones, with nearly 10% as singletons. The CDR3 is 14 residues long. CDR1 SGHAT and CDR2 FQDESV come from the germline V gene (reference sequence). V lost 5 bases to trimming and J lost 0 bases, with 9 bases between them. About this clone: Its matching antigen is unknown.

Notes on the study in general: The study flagged about 150 TCR beta chains as cytomegalovirus-associated.

The source material was PBMCs. V and J are TRBV11-1 and TRBJ2-3; tentative D call: TRBD2 (5 bases). The clonotype was recovered from a man over 45 in good health and CMV-seronegative. CDR3 protein: CASSRGSSTDTQYF. The CDR3 nucleotides are TGTGCCAGCAGCCGGGGTAGTAGCACAGATACGCAGTATTTT.